This T cell receptor beta chain was captured in a study of T cell repertoires in cytomegalovirus infection. About the study: CMV epitopes that were recently identified and HLA-C-restricted were used alongside well-studied HLA-B-restricted ones. General study results and limits: Of the TCR beta families, the public ones yielded a cumulative frequency that identified carriers of CMV plus the relevant HLA.

Germline loops: CDR1 ENHRY, CDR2 SYGVKD. The CDR3 has 16 residues. V was pared by 0 bases and J by 0 bases, with 9 bases between. TCRdb reanalysed the reads using MiXCR and keeps one entry per CDR3 protein. The data show some 920,000 distinct CDR3 sequences, around 32% seen once. As regards this clonotype: Antigen: not known.

The sequenced sample was cultured CD8+ T cells from PBMCs, obtained from culture after CMV antigen stimulation. This chain joins TRBV10-3 and TRBJ2-1; D is unclear. This sequence was found in a human donor in good health (CMV status not recorded). Some clones in this sample may be carry-over from other donors' samples. In nucleotides, the CDR3 is TGTGCCATCAGTGAGTCGGTGGGGAACTCCTACAATGAGCAGTTCTTC. Translating it yields CAISESVGNSYNEQFF.